This TCR beta chain was captured by sequencing in a study of shared clonotypes between healthy human individuals (dated by TCRdb to 2018 to 2021). Concerning the study at large: The cohort comprised a couple of women and a few men aged 18 to 49 years. For each donor, CD4 naive and CD4 memory were each given three plates, CD8 naive was given two plates, and CD8 memory was given one plate. To estimate repertoire size and how much clonotype sharing occurs between individuals, the study deeply sequenced the blood TCR repertoires of five healthy adults. To increase sequencing depth and limit assay-specific biases, different laboratories used diverse techniques to prepare libraries and sequence TCR repertoires. Between about 0.85 and 9.5 billion PBMCs per donor were obtained by leukapheresis.

The investigation overall reported the following: The small number of donors limited the genetic and exposure-history diversity represented. Estimated clonotype richness was generally larger for naive than for memory subsets. Incomplete sequencing was indicated by rarefaction of sorted-subset datasets, despite the large sequencing depth. Only blood was sampled, and tissue TCR repertoires likely differ from those in blood. Pairwise subsampling led to the expectation that sequencing depth would affect the degree of clonotype sharing among donors. About 5% of naive CD4, 3.5% of naive CD8, approximately 2.2% of memory CD4, and 0.35% to 0.4% of memory CD8 clonotypes were shared across a few donors. Clonotypes shared by all four sorted-subset donors showed higher generation probabilities than non-shared clonotypes.

Healthy HIV-negative adults with no recently reported acute infections or vaccinations were included as donors. All donors were Caucasian adults living in Nashville, Tennessee, USA. CD4+ T cells were enriched through magnetic negative selection, after which naive cells were positively selected on CD45RA and the remaining negative fraction served as the memory subset. Blood was collected by leukapheresis, and PBMCs were isolated by Ficoll-Histopaque density gradient centrifugation and then cryopreserved in liquid nitrogen vapor phase. Analytical flow cytometry was used to check the purity and quantity of every magnetically sorted T cell population. Genomic DNA was isolated from each sorted fraction and quantified by UV absorbance on a Nanodrop 2000c. For this clone: What antigen it recognizes has not been identified. Base quality data are lacking; no much larger clone is found one base away.

The CDR3 goes from the cysteine to the phenylalanine over 16 residues. The read is trimmed to its CDR3 DNA, 48 bases read in frame from base 1. CDR1 and CDR2 are read off the germline V gene (reference sequence) as MNHEY and SMNVEV. The germline V and J ends show losses of 8 bases and 0 bases respectively, and no gene match explains 8 bases of the junction. Using the deep immunoSEQ assay, multiplex PCR amplified TCR CDR3 regions from genomic DNA. Extracted genomic DNA from each cell subset was distributed evenly across all wells of several immunoSEQ 96-well plates, and each plate was treated as a replicate. For sorted subsets, 150 to 200 ng genomic DNA, equal to 30,000 to 35,000 T cell genomes, was loaded into each replicate PCR. Purified libraries were quantified with a Qubit 3.0 fluorometer, sized on a Bioanalyzer 2100, and re-quantified with the KAPA Library Quantification kit. A separate single-read 150-cycle Illumina NextSeq 550 flow cell was used to sequence each immunoSEQ 96-well plate. As for how the authors treated the data: Because the immunoSEQ output held only junctional sequences and lacked quality scores, the filtering could not match the filtering applied to full-length reads. To assign V/J genes and CDR3, sequences were annotated using PyIR, a Python wrapper for IgBLAST v1.9, with IMGT germline references. Reads with weak V/J assignments (E-value above 1e-6), missing CDR3, stop codons, out-of-frame junctions, or ambiguous translated residues were removed. V3J clonotypes were defined as sequences sharing the same inferred V gene, J gene, and CDR3 amino acid sequence. The percentage overlap between two repertoires was calculated by dividing the number of shared unique clonotypes by the size of the smaller repertoire. RTK rarefaction, the Chao1 estimator, and Recon v2.1 estimates of unobserved clonotypes were used to assess repertoire richness. Generation probabilities were computed with OLGA for all TCRbeta clonotypes obtained by the gDNA method from a few donors. Here the immuneACCESS table is served through TCRdb, limited to in-frame sequences with V and J called. Missing clones are a known gap in these copies; in checked studies unresolved V genes cover under half, and the rest lacks a known reason. V, J and clone size were drawn from that table, and D and trimming were deduced from the DNA. This sample holds roughly 2.5 million clones; around nine tenths were observed only once. 0.11% to 0.15% of the sample comes from the top ten.

The sample was naive CD4+ T cells sorted from blood. The cell subset or site label on this specimen signifies: CD45RA+ positively selected. The chain links TRBV27 with TRBJ1-5; 9 central nucleotides agree with TRBD1. The TCR sequence derives from a man between 18 and 35 years old in good health. The CDR3 in this case is CASAPDRGFSNQPQHF. The DNA is TGTGCCAGCGCACCGGACAGGGGATTTAGCAATCAGCCCCAGCATTTT.